Each of the 16 T cell receptor beta chains below was sequenced from the same sample in a study of T-cell memory formation after mild COVID-19. TCRdb ran MiXCR on the 5' RACE reads and lists one entry per CDR3 protein. Among around 4,600 distinct CDR3 sequences listed, about 16% were seen once. Sequencing used PBMCs or a T cell subset sorted from them (not recorded which). These receptors were collected from an adult who had mild COVID-19 (a few samples of this study predate the infection). Cell type and time point are not known.

This clonotype appeared many times. This CDR3 reads CASSQDSESYTEAFF. The CDR3 DNA reads TGCGCCAGCAGCCAAGATTCTGAGAGTTACACTGAAGCTTTCTTT. V is TRBV4-3 and J is TRBJ1-1; D ambiguous. Looked up from germline, CDR1 is LGHNA and CDR2 is YSLEER. The CDR3 spans 15 residues. V was trimmed by 0 bases and J by 3 bases, leaving 11 bases between them.

By sample fraction, this clonotype is large. The chain joins TRBV12-3 or TRBV12-4 to TRBJ2-7; the D gene is possibly TRBD2 (6 bases). The ends were cut back, 3 bases at V and 3 bases at J, with 9 bases in the middle. This CDR3 comprises 13 residues. CDR3 sequence (DNA): TGTGCCAGCAGTTTGTGGCGGGACTACGAGCAGTACTTC. It codes for CASSLWRDYEQYF.

This clonotype has a handful of counts. This chain uses TRBV7-9 with TRBJ2-5; D is undetermined. The ends were cut back, 5 bases at V and 5 bases at J, with 9 bases in the middle. Germline assignment: CDR1 SEHNR and CDR2 FQNEAQ (reference sequence). This CDR3 comprises 12 residues. The CDR3 bases are TGTGCCAGCAGCAACCCCGGGGAGACCCAGTACTTC. It yields the protein CASSNPGETQYF. Combining the CDR3 with reference TRBV7-9 and TRBJ2-5 gives the whole variable domain DTGVSQNPRHKITKRGQNVTFRCDPISEHNRLYWYRQTLGQGPEFLTYFQNEAQLEKSRLLSDRFSAERPKGSFSTLEIQRTEQGDSAMYLCASSNPGETQYFGPGTRLLVL.

This clonotype is classed as medium-sized. The gene calls are TRBV7-9 and TRBJ1-4, with D unclear. CDR3 length: 14 amino acids. Between the trimmed V and J ends, which lost 7 bases and 0 bases, there was a span of 9 bases. The germline gives CDR1 SEHNR, CDR2 FQNEAQ (reference sequence). The CDR3 nucleotides read TGTGCCAGCACCGGCGGCACAACTAATGAAAAACTGTTTTTT. Its translation: CASTGGTTNEKLFF.

The J gene is TRBJ2-1, the V gene TRBV7-6, with 7 bases lining up with TRBD1. CDR1 is SGHVS and CDR2 is FNYEAQ in the germline V gene. J lost 7 bases, V lost 5 bases, and 5 bases had no gene match. CDR3 length equals 13 residues. CDR3 protein: CASSTLQGNEQFF. The CDR3 nucleotides read TGTGCCAGCAGCACACTACAGGGGAATGAGCAGTTCTTC.

In its sample, this clonotype is medium-sized. The rearrangement links TRBV20-1 to TRBJ1-1; D is unclear. The CDR3 runs to 12 residues. Germline V gene data show CDR1 as DFQATT and CDR2 as SNEGSKA (reference sequence). V gave up 0 bases and J gave up 7 bases, with 9 bases separating them. This CDR3 is CSARDPAGEAFF. The CDR3 nucleotides are TGCAGTGCTAGAGATCCGGCGGGTGAAGCTTTCTTT.

This clonotype is medium-sized within its sample. The rearrangement joins TRBV4-1 to TRBJ2-3; 9 bases are shared with TRBD2. This CDR3 comprises 15 residues. The germline gives CDR1 MGHRA, CDR2 YSYEKL. V lost 7 bases and J lost 5; bases outside the gene matches: 10. CDR3 residues: CASNLAGGAEDTQYF. CDR3 DNA sequence: TGCGCCAGCAACCTCGCGGGGGGGGCGGAAGATACGCAGTATTTT.

This rearrangement joins TRBV15 to TRBJ2-2, with 8 nucleotides matching TRBD2. The CDR3 runs to 15 residues. Germline trimming cut 0 bases from V and 6 bases from J; bases unmatched to any gene: 3. CDR1 and CDR2 from the germline V gene are LNHNV and YYDKDF (reference sequence). The DNA for the CDR3 is TGTGCCACCAGCAGAGATACGGGGGGGCCCGGGGAGCTGTTTTTT. Translation: CATSRDTGGPGELFF.

The sample holds many counts of this clonotype. The chain carries TRBV6-2 or TRBV6-3 and TRBJ1-3, with TRBD1 matching over 7 bases. Germline CDR1 MNHEY, CDR2 SVGEGT. This CDR3 region has 15 residues. The trim removed 7 bases at V and 0 bases at J, leaving 6 bases unmatched. The CDR3 region is CASTSGQSSGNTIYF. The CDR3 bases are TGTGCCAGCACCTCGGGACAGTCCTCTGGAAACACCATATATTTT.

This clonotype is judged medium-sized. The J gene is TRBJ2-1, the V gene TRBV12-3 or TRBV12-4; D is uncertain. Trimming cost V 2 bases and J 6 bases, with 2 bases left between them. The CDR3 has 11 residues. CDR3 sequence: CASSLSNEQFF. Written as DNA, the CDR3 is TGTGCCAGCAGTTTAAGCAATGAGCAGTTCTTC.

Judged by abundance, this clonotype is medium-sized (0.01 to 0.1%). The rearrangement joins TRBV4-1 to TRBJ1-4; unclear D gene. The CDR3 loop spans 17 amino acids. Germline CDR1 and CDR2: MGHRA and YSYEKL. V was shortened by 2 bases and J by 7 bases, with 20 bases between the two germline ends. The CDR3 reads CASSQLSLGLGVEKLFF. The CDR3 bases are TGCGCCAGCAGCCAACTGTCCCTAGGACTCGGCGTTGAAAAACTGTTTTTT.

Sample share makes this clonotype medium-sized (0.01 to 0.1%). The rearrangement uses TRBV6-6 and TRBJ1-2, with D maybe TRBD1 (5 bases). V lost 2 bases and J lost 2, with 9 bases in between. Germline V gives CDR1 MNHNY, CDR2 SVGAGI (reference sequence). The CDR3 is 14 residues long. CDR3 amino acids: CASSYVDSNYGYTF. CDR3 in DNA: TGTGCCAGCAGTTACGTCGACAGCAACTATGGCTACACCTTC.

This clonotype was counted only a few times. V and J are TRBV15 and TRBJ1-5; D is uncertain. This CDR3 spans 14 amino acids. The V gene's germline CDR1 is LNHNV and CDR2 YYDKDF (reference sequence). V was cut by 1 base and J by 2 bases, with 6 bases left in between. The CDR3 DNA sequence: TGTGCCACCAGCAGAGGGCCGGGCAATCAGCCCCAGCATTTT. It translates to CATSRGPGNQPQHF.

Judged by abundance, this clonotype is medium-sized (0.01 to 0.1%). The genes are TRBV6-1 and TRBJ2-2; D is uncertain. V lost 7 bases to trimming and J lost 2 bases, with 8 bases between them. The CDR3 totals 13 residues. The germline gives CDR1 MNHNS, CDR2 SASEGT. For the CDR3, the DNA is TGTGCCAGCATTTTGATAAACACCGGGGAGCTGTTTTTT. This codes for CASILINTGELFF.

This clonotype was counted at least ten times. The chain is built from TRBV12-3 or TRBV12-4 and TRBJ1-2; 10 nucleotides agree with TRBD1. V was pared by 7 bases and J by 2 bases, with 10 bases of the junction left unmatched. The CDR3 spans 16 residues. The CDR3 is CASTGQGPLWNYGYTF. The CDR3 coding sequence is TGTGCCAGCACGGGACAGGGGCCCTTATGGAACTATGGCTACACCTTC.

By share of the sample, this clonotype is medium-sized. This chain joins TRBV7-2 and TRBJ1-3, with TRBD1 matching over 7 bases. This CDR3 region has 16 residues. Germline trimming cut 5 bases from V and 0 bases from J; bases unmatched to any gene: 7. Germline loops: CDR1 SGHTA, CDR2 FQGNSA. The DNA of the CDR3 is TGTGCCAGCAGCGTAACAGGGGCCGACTCTGGAAACACCATATATTTT. Its translation: CASSVTGADSGNTIYF.